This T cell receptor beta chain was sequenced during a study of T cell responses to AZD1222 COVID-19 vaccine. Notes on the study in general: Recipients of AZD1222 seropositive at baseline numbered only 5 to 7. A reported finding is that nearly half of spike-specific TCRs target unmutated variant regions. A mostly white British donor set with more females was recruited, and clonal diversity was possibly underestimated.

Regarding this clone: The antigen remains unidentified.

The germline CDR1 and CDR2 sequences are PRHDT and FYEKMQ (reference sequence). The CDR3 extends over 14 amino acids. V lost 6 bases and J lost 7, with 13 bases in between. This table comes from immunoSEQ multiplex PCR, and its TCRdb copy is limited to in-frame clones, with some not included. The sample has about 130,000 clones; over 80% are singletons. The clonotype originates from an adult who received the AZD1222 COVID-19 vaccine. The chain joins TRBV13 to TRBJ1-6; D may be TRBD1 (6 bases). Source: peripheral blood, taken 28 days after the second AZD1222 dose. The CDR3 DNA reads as TGTGCCAGCAGGGGGGGCTGGGGCAATTCACCCCTCCACTTT. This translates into CASRGGWGNSPLHF.